The entry below gives a single TCR beta chain sequence along with its context. The antigen is unknown. This entry comes from a study of CD8 T cells in ankylosing spondylitis. TCRdb re-called the 5' RACE reads with MiXCR, one entry per CDR3 protein. The repertoire holds 350,000 to 400,000 distinct CDR3 sequences, with around 20% as singletons. Looked up from germline, CDR1 is MGHRA and CDR2 is YSYEKL. There are 15 residues in the CDR3. The V and J ends lost 1 base and 5 bases respectively, with 14 bases between them. Study-level points and caveats: Ankylosing spondylitis blood appeared to carry a characteristic TCR beta motif of several highly homologous variants.

The chain has TRBV4-1 and TRBJ1-2, with D perhaps TRBD1 (6 bases). What was sequenced was blood, either unsorted or a sorted T cell fraction (not recorded which). This sequence originates from a male donor with ankylosing spondylitis or in good health (not recorded which). The CDR3 DNA follows: TGCGCCAGCAGCCAAGCGGCGGGGGGCAGTTATGGCTACACCTTC. Its protein product is CASSQAAGGSYGYTF.